This T cell receptor beta chain was identified in a study of cytomegalovirus exposure and HLA in healthy donors (dated by TCRdb to the late 2010s). Context from the whole study: An earlier analysis of some 620 of the donors reported over 250 Gb of sequence data and about 120 million unique TCR beta sequences obtained from some 200 million T cells. To study patterns of TCR occurrence, a later analysis re-analyzed previously published TCR beta repertoires from 550 to 800 donors and added high-resolution HLA genotyping. Typing coverage differed by locus: A, B, C, DRB1 and DQB1 were typed in roughly 620-630 donors, DQA1 in about 500, DPA1 in around 600, and DPB1 in just under 490. An early release covering 550 to 700 HLA-typed donors comprised 250 to 350 gigabases of sequencing data and around 86 million unique TCR sequences. Using immunosequencing, the study profiled T cell repertoires from fewer than 700 subjects and related those repertoires to cytomegalovirus serostatus. Among the roughly 370 genotyped donors, approximately 77% belonged to the genetic ancestry cluster associated with self-reported Caucasian donors. A later genetic analysis took genome-wide SNP genotypes for about 60% of the roughly 670 donors and used that subset as a discovery cohort. Donor age, sex, ethnicity and CMV serostatus were compiled alongside the repertoire data. The study aimed to test whether signatures of past pathogen exposure could be identified by cataloging public T cell receptors. In the later analysis, no new phenotypic data were used to find candidate immune exposures; instead, reliance was placed on TCR beta sequences and their occurrence across donors. HLA typing included class I and class II loci at four-digit resolution. Every discovery cohort repertoire had been produced on one sequencing platform. An earlier analysis of 587 of the donors used high-throughput TCR beta sequencing to judge whether each TCR beta V gene segment behaved as functional or pseudogenic. Among 300 to 450 genotyped donors of the cohort, an average of around 240,000 unique TCR beta nucleotide sequences were sequenced per donor, roughly 20% of them non-productive. Along with the roughly 610-subject first cohort, a separate validation cohort of 120 different subjects was used. Roughly 5 DR-DQ haplotypes were handled as single units for association and clustering because linkage in the cohort was strong. The study combined high-throughput TCR immunosequencing, statistical association of individual TCRs with disease status, and machine learning to predict cytomegalovirus infection status. Here is what the overall study found, with its caveats: A further reported finding was that TCR beta sequences accurately predicted the HLA-A and HLA-B alleles for most subjects in the first cohort. The earlier analysis of approximately 590 of the donors excluded seventeen rarely observed V segments, including chromosome 9 orphons, because counts were too low. While some public TCRs were present in many individuals, most TCR sequences turned up only very rarely across donors. The authors suggested that the approach could potentially be generalized to other disease states and immunological phenotypes. A few of the identified cytomegalovirus-associated TCR beta chains were confirmed in vitro to be specific for cytomegalovirus antigens. A later genetic analysis reported fewer N-insertions in productive TCRs among donors in an Asian-associated ancestry cluster than the roughly 700-donor mean. In both the original and validation cohorts, the classifier was reported to diagnose cytomegalovirus status with high specificity and sensitivity. This cohort had only TCR beta chains sequenced, and the lack of alpha or paired-chain data limited which features could be detected. A later genetic analysis associated a missense DCLRE1C variant with V-gene and J-gene trimming of TCR beta chains, and an independent cohort replicated the association. Sequencing depth was assumed to be roughly uniform across donors in the presence/absence analyses, though that assumption may not hold. Assigning TCR associations to individual alleles was difficult when HLA alleles, especially DR and DQ, strongly co-occurred. Correlated functional status among segregating V segments might reflect linkage disequilibrium, but an unknown experimental factor could not be ruled out. The study listed 150 to 200 TCR beta chains as associated with cytomegalovirus. At a false discovery rate of 0.05, a later analysis linked 15,000 to 20,000 TCR beta sequences to specific HLA alleles. The 87-base-pair reads could not distinguish some IMGT-functional V segments, including TRBV6-2 and TRBV6-3, so those segments were excluded. A later analysis found that most CMV-associated TCR beta chains appeared HLA-restricted, with HLA associations seemingly driven largely by CMV exposure. Several of the top co-occurrence clusters appeared to be linked to parvovirus B19, influenza, CMV and Epstein-Barr virus, according to a later analysis. CMV serostatus was the only immune exposure information available for the cohort. A later analysis found that HLA-associated TCR beta chains were more clonally expanded and had lower generation probabilities than equally common non-associated chains. A later analysis found that TCR association rates varied across HLA loci, with DRB1 alleles showing the most associated TCRs and HLA-C alleles the fewest. A group of highly shared sequence variants was considered likely to be a technical artifact of the sequencing pipeline. In an earlier analysis of around 500 of the donors, most TCR beta V segments appeared in productive rearrangements about 87% or about 30% of the time, broadly matching IMGT annotations. Because some donors lacked HLA typing at each locus, the association tests relied only on the typed subset.

The cohort was made up of 500 to 850 healthy bone marrow donors. At the time of sampling, all cohort members were nominally healthy, though unrecorded immune exposures were likely present. The donor was CMV seronegative and was included in the group of a few hundred seronegative cohort members. Every donor gave a peripheral blood sample, and the peripheral blood mononuclear cells from that sample were used for TCR beta sequencing. Genomic DNA was extracted from the blood cell samples with the Qiagen DNeasy Blood Extraction Kit. Receptor libraries were prepared by the immunoSEQ multiplex PCR assay. A mixture of 60 forward primers for TCR Vbeta segments and 13 reverse primers for TCR Jbeta segments was used in the multiplex PCR. The CDR3 region of rearranged TCR beta genes was amplified from genomic DNA with a multiplex PCR assay. The amplified TCR beta libraries were sequenced on the Illumina HiSeq System as 87-base-pair reads. Per the original workflow: In a later analysis, roughly 80 million unique TCR beta chains were counted across the 500 to 700 repertoires, and roughly 11 million of these chains were shared by at least two donors. To remove PCR and sequencing errors, raw reads were error-corrected and collapsed into unique sequences using a nearest-neighbor algorithm that merged closely related sequences. To assign V, D and J gene segments, CDR3 sequences were aligned to IMGT reference sequences. For a sequence to be retained, a match of at least six nucleotides was required to both a V gene segment and a J gene segment. A rearrangement counted as productive if the CDR3 had no stop codons and remained in frame with V and J, and every other rearrangement counted as non-productive. Following IMGT convention, CDR3 was defined as the stretch from the second conserved V-encoded cysteine up to the conserved J-encoded phenylalanine. In an earlier analysis of more than 550 of the donors, sequences lacking an unambiguous match to a single V gene segment were excluded. In an earlier analysis of some 590 of the donors, a V segment was called functional when productive rearrangements were above 56.7%, and segregating when the standard deviation between donors exceeded 5%. A statistical classification framework was developed to diagnose cytomegalovirus status using the catalog of TCR beta chain sequences. In a later analysis, V and J genes were assigned by comparing TCR nucleotide sequences against IMGT/GENE-DB human TR gene sequences. A later analysis assigned CDR3 sequences and most-parsimonious VDJ recombination scenarios with the TCRdist pipeline. In a later analysis, each TCR beta chain was defined by its CDR3 amino acid sequence together with its V-gene family, and reads without a unique V-gene family were excluded. In a later analysis, 450 to 600 highly shared, low-generation-probability nucleotide sequences were removed to address suspected cross-contamination and a sequencing artifact. A later analysis calculated a clonal expansion index for each public chain from normalized within-repertoire ranks of inferred template counts. Generation probabilities in a later analysis came from a VDJ recombination model fitted to out-of-frame rearrangements, and those results were checked against IGoR. Hypergeometric tests were used in a later analysis to score TCR-TCR, TCR-HLA and TCR-CMV co-occurrence, with a repertoire-size bias correction applied to the TCR pairs. False discovery rates were estimated in a later analysis by permuting HLA or CMV assignments 20 times. A later analysis grouped co-occurring TCRs with DBSCAN, adding TCRdist sequence similarity when clustering within HLA-allele-positive subsets. Repertoires with fewer than 30,000 or more than 120,000 public chains were left out of co-occurrence clustering, as were four to six repertoires with anomalous nucleotide sharing. TCRdb provides this immuneACCESS table in a form limited to in-frame rearrangements. Some clones are lacking; in checked studies, under half of them reflect an unresolved V gene, and why the rest are absent is not known. Clonal size and the V and J genes are those of that table, whereas D and trimming came from the DNA. Counted in this sample were roughly 160,000 clones; around four fifths of them appeared once. The ten largest clones take up 1.3% of the sample.

Note on this clone: Its antigen is unknown. Base qualities are not at hand, and no much larger clone is one base apart.

The germline V gene sets CDR1 to SGHTA and CDR2 to FQGNSA. V drops 5 bases and J drops 4 bases, leaving 13 bases in between. Reading from cysteine to phenylalanine, the CDR3 counts 14 amino acids. The CDR3 DNA has 42 bases and is translated from base 1. Sequenced sample: PBMCs. In this chain, TRBV7-2 is recombined with TRBJ2-3, with TRBD2 tentatively as D gene (5 bases match). The clonotype comes from a man between 25 and 39 years old in good health and CMV-seronegative. The DNA sequence follows: TGTGCCAGCAGCATAGTAGCGCCCCCAGATACGCAGTATTTT. Translation gives CASSIVAPPDTQYF.